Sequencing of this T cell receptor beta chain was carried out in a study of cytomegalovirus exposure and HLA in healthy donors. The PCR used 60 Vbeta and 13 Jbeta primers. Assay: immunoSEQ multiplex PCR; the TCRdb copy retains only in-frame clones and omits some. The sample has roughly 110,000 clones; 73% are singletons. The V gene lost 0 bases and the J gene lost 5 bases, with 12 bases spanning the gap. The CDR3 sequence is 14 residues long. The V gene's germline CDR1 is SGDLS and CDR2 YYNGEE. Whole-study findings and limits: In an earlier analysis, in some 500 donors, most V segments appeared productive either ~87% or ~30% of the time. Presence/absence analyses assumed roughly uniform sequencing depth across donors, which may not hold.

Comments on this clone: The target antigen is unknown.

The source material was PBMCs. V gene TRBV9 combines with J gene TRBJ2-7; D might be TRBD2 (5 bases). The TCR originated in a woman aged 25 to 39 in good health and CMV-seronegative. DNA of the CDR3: TGTGCCAGCAGCGTAGGCCTAGAGGGTCACGAGCAGTACTTC. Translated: CASSVGLEGHEQYF. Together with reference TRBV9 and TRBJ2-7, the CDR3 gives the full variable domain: DSGVTQTPKHLITATGQRVTLRCSPRSGDLSVYWYQQSLDQGLQFLIQYYNGEERAKGNILERFSAQQFPDLHSELNLSSLELGDSALYFCASSVGLEGHEQYFGPGTRLTVT.